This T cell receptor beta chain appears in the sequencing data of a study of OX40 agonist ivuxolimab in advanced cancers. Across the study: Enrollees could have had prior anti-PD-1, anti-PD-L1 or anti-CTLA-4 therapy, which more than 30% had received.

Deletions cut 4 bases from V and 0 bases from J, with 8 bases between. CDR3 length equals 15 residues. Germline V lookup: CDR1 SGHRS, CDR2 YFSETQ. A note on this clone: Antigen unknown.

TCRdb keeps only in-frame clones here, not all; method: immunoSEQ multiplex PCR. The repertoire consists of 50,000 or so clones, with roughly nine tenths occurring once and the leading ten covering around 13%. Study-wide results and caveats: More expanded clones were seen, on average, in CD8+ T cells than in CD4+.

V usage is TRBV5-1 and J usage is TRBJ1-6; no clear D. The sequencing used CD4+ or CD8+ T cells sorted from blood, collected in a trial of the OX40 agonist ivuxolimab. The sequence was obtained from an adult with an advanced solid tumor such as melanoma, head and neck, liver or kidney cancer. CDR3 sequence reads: CASSPHSSYNSPLHF. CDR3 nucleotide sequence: TGCGCCAGCAGCCCACACAGCTCCTATAATTCACCCCTCCACTTT.